Below are 3 T cell receptor beta chains sequenced from a single sample in a study of early T cells in non-severe SARS-CoV-2 infection. Via MiXCR, TCRdb re-called the 5' RACE reads, giving one row per CDR3 protein. The sample contains 95,000 to 100,000 distinct CDR3 sequences, roughly an eighth of which appear only once. Sequenced sample: whole blood. These receptors were collected from an adult who was a healthcare worker with PCR-confirmed SARS-CoV-2 infection or an uninfected control (not recorded which).

This clonotype came up many times. V gene TRBV12-3 or TRBV12-4 combines with J gene TRBJ2-1, with TRBD2 matching 7 bases. Losses at the gene ends were 7 bases for V and 4 bases for J; bases not matched to a gene: 10. This CDR3 region has 15 residues. The CDR3 spells CASIQRVSGYNEQFF. In nucleotides, the CDR3 is TGTGCCAGCATCCAAAGGGTTAGCGGGTACAATGAGCAGTTCTTC.

This clonotype was seen more than once but under ten times. The chain carries TRBV29-1 and TRBJ2-5; TRBD1 matches 7 bases. The V segment lost 7 bases and the J segment 5 bases; nucleotides outside the gene matches: 7. Per the germline V gene, CDR1 is SQVTM and CDR2 is ANQGSEA. The CDR3 contains 12 residues. This chain's CDR3 is CSAGQAGETQYF. In nucleotides, the CDR3 is TGCAGCGCCGGACAGGCAGGGGAGACCCAGTACTTC.

This clonotype has a count of ten or more. The chain employs TRBV11-2 and TRBJ1-4; TRBD1 aligns across 7 bases. V lost 3 bases, J lost 5 bases, and 9 bases stayed unmatched. The length of the CDR3 is 16 residues. Germline V lookup: CDR1 SGHAT, CDR2 FQNNGV. DNA of the CDR3: TGTGCCAGCAGCTTGATCACCGGGACAGTCAATGAAAAACTGTTTTTT. This codes for CASSLITGTVNEKLFF.